A selection of T cell receptor beta chains follows, all from one sample in a study of blood T cell repertoires in COVID-19. Assay: immunoSEQ multiplex PCR; the TCRdb copy retains only in-frame clones and omits some. The sample records hundreds of thousands of clones, roughly 88% being singletons. The specimen was peripheral blood. The receptors originated from a man aged 35 to 55 with acute or convalescent COVID-19. Both conserved end residues are part of each CDR3. The D gene is left open where the match is weak. Rows give clone size only sometimes, using once, few, many, or a class for an expanded clone.

clone size	D gene	J gene	V gene	CDR3 protein	CDR3 DNA
NA	NA	TRBJ2-7	TRBV7-2	CASSLGTYSYEQYF	TGTGCCAGCAGCTTAGGTACCTACAGCTACGAGCAGTACTTC
few	NA	TRBJ1-1	TRBV12-3/TRBV12-4	CASSFIAGELAFF	TGTGCCAGCAGTTTTATCGCGGGGGAGTTAGCTTTCTTT
NA	NA	TRBJ1-6	TRBV2	CASSVRGPINSPLHF	TGTGCCAGCAGTGTAAGAGGGCCTATCAATTCACCCCTCCACTTT
NA	TRBD2	TRBJ2-7	TRBV30	CAWSVLAGGDSEQYF	TGTGCCTGGAGTGTACTAGCGGGAGGGGACTCCGAGCAGTACTTC
once	NA	TRBJ1-1	TRBV29-1	CSVEDLGAVAFF	TGCAGCGTTGAAGATCTAGGAGCTGTAGCTTTCTTT
NA	TRBD2	TRBJ2-1	TRBV7-2	CASSLEGLAGNEQFF	TGTGCCAGCAGCTTAGAAGGACTAGCGGGCAATGAGCAGTTCTTC
NA	NA	TRBJ2-2	TRBV28	CASTLPGGATIRELFF	TGTGCCAGCACCTTGCCTGGGGGGGCTACGATCAGGGAGCTGTTTTTT
NA	NA	TRBJ2-1	TRBV7-9	CASSLLDSSSYNEQFF	TGTGCCAGCAGCTTACTGGACAGTAGCTCCTACAATGAGCAGTTCTTC
few	NA	TRBJ1-1	TRBV27	CASSFEPGLTDEAFF	TGTGCCAGCAGTTTCGAACCCGGACTGACGGATGAAGCTTTCTTT
NA	NA	TRBJ1-1	TRBV6-5	CASSTGQGVYTEAFF	TGTGCCAGCAGCACCGGCCAAGGAGTATACACTGAAGCTTTCTTT
NA	NA	TRBJ1-2	TRBV19	CASSTNQGIGGYTF	TGTGCCAGTAGTACAAATCAGGGTATCGGCGGCTACACCTTC
NA	NA	TRBJ1-1	TRBV29-1	CSAVGLTRAEAFF	TGCAGCGCGGTGGGACTCACTCGGGCTGAAGCTTTCTTT
NA	TRBD2	TRBJ2-1	TRBV10-3	CAIRSSGRDNEQFF	TGTGCCATCAGGTCTAGCGGGAGGGACAATGAGCAGTTCTTC
NA	TRBD1	TRBJ1-1	TRBV14	CASSQAEVSWGQLSTEAFF	TGTGCCAGCAGCCAAGCGGAAGTTTCTTGGGGACAGCTTTCCACTGAAGCTTTCTTT
NA	TRBD1	TRBJ2-7	TRBV7-3	CASSSDRDNEQYF	TGTGCCAGCAGCTCTGACAGGGACAACGAGCAGTACTTC
NA	NA	TRBJ1-2	TRBV9	CASSAVQGAYGYTF	TGTGCCAGCAGCGCCGTACAGGGTGCCTATGGCTACACCTTC
once	NA	TRBJ2-5	TRBV6-1	CASSEARITQYF	TGTGCCAGCAGTGAAGCGCGCATAACCCAGTACTTC
NA	NA	TRBJ1-4	TRBV5-1	CASSLDMYLANEKLFF	TGCGCCAGCAGCTTGGACATGTATCTAGCTAATGAAAAACTGTTTTTT
NA	TRBD2	TRBJ2-1	TRBV3-1/TRBV3-2	CASSYSSGLTYNEQFF	TGTGCCAGCAGCTATTCTAGCGGGTTAACCTACAATGAGCAGTTCTTC
once	NA	TRBJ2-3	TRBV19	CASSPGTDTQYF	TGTGCCAGTAGTCCCGGCACAGATACGCAGTATTTT
NA	NA	TRBJ1-1	TRBV12-3/TRBV12-4	CASRMTANTEAFF	TGTGCCAGCCGGATGACAGCGAACACTGAAGCTTTCTTT
NA	NA	TRBJ2-7	TRBV7-2	CASSGVGEQYF	TGTGCCAGCTCGGGGGTTGGCGAGCAGTACTTC
NA	NA	TRBJ2-7	TRBV4-2	CASSQPSGMGYEQYF	TGTGCCAGCAGCCAACCCTCAGGGATGGGGTACGAGCAGTACTTC